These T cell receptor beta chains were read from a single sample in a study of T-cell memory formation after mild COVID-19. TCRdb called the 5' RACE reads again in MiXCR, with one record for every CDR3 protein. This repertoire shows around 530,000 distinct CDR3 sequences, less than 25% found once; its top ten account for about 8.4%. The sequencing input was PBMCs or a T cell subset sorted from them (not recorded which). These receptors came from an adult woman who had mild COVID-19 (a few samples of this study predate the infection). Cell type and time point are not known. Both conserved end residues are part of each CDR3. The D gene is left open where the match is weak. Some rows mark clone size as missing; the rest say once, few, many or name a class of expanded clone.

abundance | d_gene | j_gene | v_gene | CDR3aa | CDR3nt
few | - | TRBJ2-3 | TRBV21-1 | CASSQKRSLAGGFQYF | TGTGCCAGCAGCCAGAAGCGGTCCCTAGCGGGAGGATTTCAGTATTTT
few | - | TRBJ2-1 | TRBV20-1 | CSARDPGRGRRNEQFF | TGCAGTGCTAGAGACCCTGGGCGGGGGCGGCGAAATGAGCAGTTCTTC
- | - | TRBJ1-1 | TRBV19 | CASSIRGTLEAFF | TGTGCCAGTAGTATTAGGGGAACGTTGGAAGCTTTCTTT
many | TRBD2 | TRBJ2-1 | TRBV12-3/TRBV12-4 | CASTLSGLDYNEQFF | TGTGCCAGCACCCTTAGCGGGCTAGACTACAATGAGCAGTTCTTC
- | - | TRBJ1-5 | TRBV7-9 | CASSYGGRNQPQHF | TGTGCCAGCAGCTACGGAGGGAGGAATCAGCCCCAGCATTTT
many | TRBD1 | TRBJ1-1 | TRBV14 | CASSARTGNVYTEAFF | TGTGCCAGCAGCGCACGGACAGGGAATGTGTACACTGAAGCTTTCTTT
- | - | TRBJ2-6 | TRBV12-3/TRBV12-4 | CASTPDRPDSGANVLTF | TGTGCCAGCACCCCCGACAGACCCGACTCTGGGGCCAACGTCCTGACTTTC
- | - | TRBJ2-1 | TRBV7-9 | CASSLRGTANNEQFF | TGTGCCAGCAGCTTACGCGGGACAGCCAACAATGAGCAGTTCTTC
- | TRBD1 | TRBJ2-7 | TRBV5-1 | CASSLALRQGDSYEQYF | TGCGCCAGCAGCTTGGCCCTCAGACAGGGGGACTCCTACGAGCAGTACTTC
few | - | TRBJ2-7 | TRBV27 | CASSLDGNSYEQYF | TGTGCCAGCAGTCTGGACGGAAACTCCTACGAGCAGTACTTC
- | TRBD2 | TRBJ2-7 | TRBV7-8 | CASSSDRTSGVYEQYF | TGTGCCAGCAGCTCCGACCGGACTAGCGGGGTCTACGAGCAGTACTTC
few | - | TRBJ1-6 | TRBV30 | CAWSVRVSYNSPLHF | TGTGCCTGGAGTGTCCGTGTCTCCTATAATTCACCCCTCCACTTT
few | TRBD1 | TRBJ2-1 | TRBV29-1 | CSVLGTESRDEQFF | TGCAGCGTTCTTGGGACAGAGAGTAGGGATGAGCAGTTCTTC
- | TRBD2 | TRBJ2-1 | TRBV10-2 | CASTPSGRSYNEQFF | TGCGCCAGCACCCCCAGCGGGAGGTCCTACAATGAGCAGTTCTTC